Each of the 10 T cell receptor beta chains below was sequenced from the same sample in a study of T cells after yellow fever vaccination. TCRdb reprocessed the 5' RACE reads via MiXCR and lists one record per CDR3 protein. The sample yields 300,000 to 400,000 distinct CDR3 sequences, roughly 10% seen once. This specimen consisted of CD4+ T cells sorted from PBMCs, obtained 45 days after the yellow fever booster vaccination. The receptors originated from a man aged 18 to 29 who received the YFV17D yellow fever vaccine.

This clonotype was observed at least ten times. The rearrangement links TRBV18 to TRBJ1-5; no reliable D call. V lost 2 bases and J 2 bases, leaving 13 bases between the germline ends. The germline gives CDR1 KGHSH, CDR2 LQKENI. This CDR3 has 16 amino acids. The CDR3 reads CASSPVASRRNQPQHF. DNA for the CDR3: TGTGCCAGCTCACCAGTTGCCAGCCGACGCAATCAGCCCCAGCATTTT.

The gene calls are TRBV30 and TRBJ1-5; D is unresolved. The ends were cut back, 2 bases at V and 3 bases at J, with 8 bases in the middle. This CDR3 has 13 residues. Germline V gives CDR1 GTSNPN, CDR2 SVGIG (reference sequence). The CDR3 nucleotides are TGTGCCTGGAGTAGGGTCAACAATCAGCCCCAGCATTTT. It encodes CAWSRVNNQPQHF.

This clonotype has more than one count but fewer than ten. The rearrangement joins TRBV2 to TRBJ1-2, with D unclear. There are 11 residues in the CDR3. The ends were cut back, 2 bases at V and 8 bases at J, with 6 bases in the middle. The germline CDR1 and CDR2 sequences are SNHLY and FYNNEI. CDR3 coding DNA: TGTGCCAGCAGTGAAACAAGAGGCTACACCTTC. This encodes CASSETRGYTF.

The V and J genes are TRBV9 and TRBJ2-1; D not resolved. Per the germline V gene, CDR1 is SGDLS and CDR2 is YYNGEE. V shed 4 bases and J shed 0 bases, with 11 bases lying between them. The CDR3 totals 15 residues. DNA of the CDR3: TGTGCCAGCAGCCAGGCAGTTGACTCCTACAATGAGCAGTTCTTC. Its protein product is CASSQAVDSYNEQFF.

This chain links TRBV5-1 with TRBJ2-5; 9 bases line up with TRBD2. V lost 0 bases and J lost 8; bases outside the gene matches: 8. This CDR3 is built from 15 residues. CDR1 and CDR2 (germline): SGHRS, YFSETQ. The CDR3 sequence is CASSLGLAGSGTQYF. In DNA form, the CDR3 reads TGCGCCAGCAGCTTGGGGCTAGCGGGGAGCGGCACCCAGTACTTC.

CDR3 sequence reads: CASSLTLNTGELFF. DNA for the CDR3: TGTGCCAGCAGCCTCACTTTGAACACCGGGGAGCTGTTTTTT. V gene TRBV6-2 or TRBV6-3 combines with J gene TRBJ2-2, with D unclear. Germline V gene sequence: CDR1 MNHEY, CDR2 SVGEGT. The CDR3 is made up of 14 amino acids. The V end lost 6 bases, the J end lost 1 base, and 9 bases lay between the germline ends.

This clonotype has only a few counts. This rearrangement joins TRBV5-1 to TRBJ2-1; 10 bases agree with TRBD2. This CDR3 has 15 amino acids. V shed 1 base, J shed 7 bases, and the junction held 5 bases outside the gene matches. Germline lookup yields CDR1 SGHRS and CDR2 YFSETQ. The CDR3, as DNA: TGCGCCAGCAGCTTGAGGGGACTAGCGATAAATGAGCAGTTCTTC. It is translated as CASSLRGLAINEQFF.

In its sample, this clonotype was seen a few times. The chain recombines TRBV12-3 or TRBV12-4 with TRBJ2-6, with 8 nucleotides matching TRBD2. This CDR3 comprises 18 residues. J lost 0 bases, V lost 6 bases, and 10 bases had no gene match. The CDR3: CASRVGLAKFSGANVLTF. The CDR3 region has the DNA TGTGCCAGCAGAGTAGGACTAGCAAAGTTCTCTGGGGCCAACGTCCTGACTTTC.

This clonotype was observed many times. The chain carries TRBV20-1 and TRBJ2-7, with D perhaps TRBD2 (6 bases). The CDR3 has 13 residues. Deletions cut 3 bases from V and 3 bases from J, with 12 bases between. Germline assignment: CDR1 DFQATT and CDR2 SNEGSKA (reference sequence). The CDR3 is CSASIGGIYEQYV. DNA of the CDR3: TGCAGTGCTAGTATCGGGGGAATCTACGAGCAGTACGTC.

The sample holds a few counts of this clonotype. The chain couples TRBV7-9 to TRBJ1-1, with D tentatively TRBD1 (5 bases). CDR3 length equals 15 residues. In germline, CDR1 is SEHNR, CDR2 FQNEAQ (reference sequence). Trimming left V 1 base short and J 11 bases short, with 20 bases between. CDR3 sequence: CASSLDSRASGRAFF. As DNA, the CDR3 is TGTGCCAGCAGCTTAGACAGCAGGGCCTCTGGGCGTGCTTTCTTT. Complete variable domain (other parts from reference TRBV7-9 and TRBJ1-1): DTGVSQNPRHKITKRGQNVTFRCDPISEHNRLYWYRQTLGQGPEFLTYFQNEAQLEKSRLLSDRFSAERPKGSFSTLEIQRTEQGDSAMYLCASSLDSRASGRAFFGQGTRLTVV.